The rows below give T cell receptor beta chains drawn from one sample of a study of T cell responses to AZD1222 COVID-19 vaccine. The assay was immunoSEQ multiplex PCR, and TCRdb's table has in-frame clones only and misses some. The sample has just over 150,000 clones; more than 85% are singletons. Sequenced material: peripheral blood, taken 28 days after the second AZD1222 dose. The receptors come from an adult who received the AZD1222 COVID-19 vaccine. Each CDR3 is given with its conserved first and last residue. A D gene is named only where the DNA matches it firmly. The listing skips clone size in some rows; elsewhere it reads once, few, many or a size class.

d_gene,abundance,v_gene,j_gene,CDR3nt,CDR3aa
NA,NA,TRBV7-9,TRBJ1-1,TGTGCCAGCAGCTTGTACACTGAAGCTTTCTTT,CASSLYTEAFF
TRBD1,NA,TRBV5-1,TRBJ1-2,TGCGCCAGCAGCCTGCGATCCGGGACAGGGGAGGGCTACACCTTC,CASSLRSGTGEGYTF
TRBD1,NA,TRBV6-6,TRBJ1-4,TGTGCCAGCAGTTCCAGGGACAGGAATGAAAAACTGTTTTTT,CASSSRDRNEKLFF
NA,few,TRBV9,TRBJ2-1,TGTGCCAGCAGCGTTGAAGGAGCCCGGTCCAATGAGCAGTTCTTC,CASSVEGARSNEQFF
NA,NA,TRBV9,TRBJ1-2,TGTGCCAGCAGCGTGGCTGTTTTCGGCTACACCTTC,CASSVAVFGYTF
NA,NA,TRBV5-6,TRBJ1-3,TGTGCCAGCAGCTTGGATCAAAGCTCTGGAAACACCATATATTTT,CASSLDQSSGNTIYF
NA,NA,TRBV19,TRBJ1-1,TGTGCCAGTAGAGGGGGGCATATGAACACTGAAGCTTTCTTT,CASRGGHMNTEAFF
NA,NA,TRBV6-5,TRBJ1-2,TGTGCCAGCAGTTACTCGAGGGAGGCCGCTAACTATGGCTACACCTTC,CASSYSREAANYGYTF
NA,NA,TRBV30,TRBJ2-1,TGTGCCTGGCGTGGGGCCTACAATGAGCAGTTCTTC,CAWRGAYNEQFF
TRBD1,NA,TRBV9,TRBJ1-4,TGTGCCAGCAGCGCCGGGACAGGGGAAGAAAAACTGTTTTTT,CASSAGTGEEKLFF
TRBD1,NA,TRBV16,TRBJ1-1,TGTGCCAGCAGCCAATTGTTGGACAGGGAAGCTTTCTTT,CASSQLLDREAFF
NA,NA,TRBV11-2,TRBJ1-1,TGTGCCAGCAGCCCCCAGCGACTTGAAGCTTTCTTT,CASSPQRLEAFF
NA,NA,TRBV9,TRBJ1-1,TGTGCCAGCAGCGACTCGCTCGAGGGGGGAGGCGGGCCTGAAGCTTTCTTT,CASSDSLEGGGGPEAFF
NA,NA,TRBV11-3,TRBJ2-1,TGTGCCAGCAGCCCCCGGGGTGATGAGCAGTTCTTC,CASSPRGDEQFF
NA,NA,TRBV27,TRBJ1-5,TGTGCCAGCAGTTTAGGTGCAGGGCTGAGCAATCAGCCCCAGCATTTT,CASSLGAGLSNQPQHF
TRBD1,NA,TRBV6-2/TRBV6-3,TRBJ1-3,TGTGCCAGCAGCTGGGGGACAGGGATTTCTGGAAACACCATATATTTT,CASSWGTGISGNTIYF
TRBD1,NA,TRBV2,TRBJ2-7,TGTGCCAGCTTCCCGGGACAGGGGGCCGAGCAGTACTTC,CASFPGQGAEQYF
NA,NA,TRBV18,TRBJ1-1,TGTGCCAGCTCAGCCGGTATGGGCACTGAAGCTTTCTTT,CASSAGMGTEAFF
TRBD1,NA,TRBV4-1,TRBJ2-7,TGCGCCAGCAGCCAAGGGCAGGGGGCTACACCCTACGAGCAGTACTTC,CASSQGQGATPYEQYF
TRBD1,NA,TRBV5-4,TRBJ2-5,TGTGCCAGCAGCTCCGGGACAGAAGAGACCCAGTACTTC,CASSSGTEETQYF
NA,few,TRBV6-4,TRBJ1-1,TGTGCCAGCAGTGATTCGTCAAACACTGAAGCTTTCTTT,CASSDSSNTEAFF
NA,NA,TRBV7-2,TRBJ2-5,TGTGCCAGCAGCTTAGCGTTTGGCAGGGCCGGGCAAGAGACCCAGTACTTC,CASSLAFGRAGQETQYF
NA,NA,TRBV19,TRBJ1-5,TGTGCCAGTAGTATAGATCATAGGGGAAGTCAGCCCCAGCATTTT,CASSIDHRGSQPQHF
NA,NA,TRBV19,TRBJ1-5,TGTGCCAGTAGTATTTTTACAGCTAGCAATCAGCCCCAGCATTTT,CASSIFTASNQPQHF
NA,NA,TRBV7-8,TRBJ2-1,TGTGCCAGCAGCTTAGACCGAGCAGGTCGGAATGAGCAGTTCTTC,CASSLDRAGRNEQFF
NA,NA,TRBV30,TRBJ2-3,TGTGCCCAGAGGAAGGAGGGTGGCACAGATACGCAGTATTTT,CAQRKEGGTDTQYF
NA,NA,TRBV4-1,TRBJ1-5,TGCGCCAGCAGACCAGGGGGCAATCAGCCCCAGCATTTT,CASRPGGNQPQHF
NA,NA,TRBV4-1,TRBJ2-3,TGCGCCAGCAGCTCCCTCCCCCCAGCCGGACTCACAGATACGCAGTATTTT,CASSSLPPAGLTDTQYF
TRBD1,NA,TRBV15,TRBJ1-4,TGTGCCACCAGGGGCAGGGGGGCAACTAATGAAAAACTGTTTTTT,CATRGRGATNEKLFF
NA,NA,TRBV18,TRBJ1-5,TGTGCCAGCTCACCGTCGAGAAATCAGCCCCAGCATTTT,CASSPSRNQPQHF
NA,NA,TRBV9,TRBJ1-6,TGTGCCAGCAGCGTAGGGTGGGGCGGGAATTCACCCCTCCACTTT,CASSVGWGGNSPLHF
NA,NA,TRBV7-2,TRBJ1-1,TGTGCCAGCAGGGCATATTTGGATACTGAAGCTTTCTTT,CASRAYLDTEAFF
NA,NA,TRBV10-2,TRBJ2-2,TGCGCCAGCAGTGAGGCAGGGAAGGCCGGGGAGCTGTTTTTT,CASSEAGKAGELFF
TRBD1,NA,TRBV7-8,TRBJ2-7,TGTGCCAGCAGCTTAGCCCAAGGGGACAGGATGTACGAGCAGTACTTC,CASSLAQGDRMYEQYF
NA,once,TRBV6-1,TRBJ2-1,TGTGCCAGCAGTGACATAACTAGTCCGCGGTACAATGAGCAGTTCTTC,CASSDITSPRYNEQFF
TRBD2,NA,TRBV19,TRBJ2-5,TGTGCCAGTAGTTCTAGGACTAGCGGCCAAGAGACCCAGTACTTC,CASSSRTSGQETQYF
TRBD2,NA,TRBV5-1,TRBJ2-5,TGCGCCAGCAGCTTTACCGGGACTAGCGGTAAACTCCAAGAGACCCAGTACTTC,CASSFTGTSGKLQETQYF
TRBD1,NA,TRBV30,TRBJ1-1,TGTGCCTGGAGCCAAGACAGGGGCCAAGCTTTCTTT,CAWSQDRGQAFF
NA,NA,TRBV9,TRBJ1-3,TGTGCCAGCAGCGTGACGGGAACCGTTGGAAACACCATATATTTT,CASSVTGTVGNTIYF
NA,NA,TRBV12-3/TRBV12-4,TRBJ1-1,TGTGCCAGCAGTCTACCGCTGGTTGAAGCTTTCTTT,CASSLPLVEAFF
NA,NA,TRBV7-8,TRBJ1-1,TGTGCCAGCAGCTTAGCGCTCCGGGAAGTGAACACTGAAGCTTTCTTT,CASSLALREVNTEAFF
TRBD2,once,TRBV29-1,TRBJ2-1,TGCAGCGCTGGACTAGCGGGGGGGCCAAAGGAGCAGTTCTTC,CSAGLAGGPKEQFF
NA,NA,TRBV5-1,TRBJ2-1,TGCGCCAGCAGCAACCAACAGGTGAGCTCCTACAATGAGCAGTTCTTC,CASSNQQVSSYNEQFF
NA,NA,TRBV7-9,TRBJ1-1,TGTGCCAGCAGAGAAGGCGGGACTGAAGCTTTCTTT,CASREGGTEAFF
TRBD2,NA,TRBV18,TRBJ2-1,TGTGCCAGCTCACCGGTAGCGGGTGTTGACAATGAGCAGTTCTTC,CASSPVAGVDNEQFF
NA,NA,TRBV3-1/TRBV3-2,TRBJ1-5,TGTGCCAGCAGCCAAGGGGGGGGACACAATCAGCCCCAGCATTTT,CASSQGGGHNQPQHF
TRBD1,NA,TRBV27,TRBJ1-5,TGTGCCAGCAGTTTCGGGACAGGGGGCAATCAGCCCCAGCATTTT,CASSFGTGGNQPQHF
TRBD1,NA,TRBV14,TRBJ2-7,TGTGCCAGCAGCCAGACAGGGTCCTCCTACGAGCAGTACTTC,CASSQTGSSYEQYF
NA,NA,TRBV14,TRBJ1-1,TGTGCCAGCAGCCAAGGCCTAAAGAACACTGAAGCTTTCTTT,CASSQGLKNTEAFF
NA,NA,TRBV13,TRBJ1-2,TGTGCCAGCAGCTCGTTTTATGGCTACACCTTC,CASSSFYGYTF
TRBD1,NA,TRBV28,TRBJ1-1,TGTGCCAGCTCGACAGGGATGGGTGAGGCTGAAGCTTTCTTT,CASSTGMGEAEAFF
TRBD1,NA,TRBV27,TRBJ2-3,TGTGCCAGCAGTTTGTTCAGGGGGGATACGCAGTATTTT,CASSLFRGDTQYF
NA,NA,TRBV9,TRBJ1-1,TGTGCCAGCAGCGTCACCCCAAACACTGAAGCTTTCTTT,CASSVTPNTEAFF
TRBD2,NA,TRBV6-2/TRBV6-3,TRBJ2-7,TGTGCCAGCAGCCGACCCCGACTAGCGGGGCGCTCCTACGAGCAGTACTTC,CASSRPRLAGRSYEQYF
TRBD1,NA,TRBV28,TRBJ1-1,TGTGCCAGCTCCCTCAGGGGGGAAGCTTTCTTT,CASSLRGEAFF
NA,NA,TRBV15,TRBJ2-1,TGTGCCACCAGCTCCCACAATGAGCAGTTCTTC,CATSSHNEQFF
NA,NA,TRBV27,TRBJ1-5,TGTGCCAGCAGTTTTATGGGGGGGCCAGAGAGGGGATATCAGCCCCAGCATTTT,CASSFMGGPERGYQPQHF
TRBD2,NA,TRBV18,TRBJ2-7,TGTGCCAGCTCACTGACTAGCGGGATCTACGAGCAGTACTTC,CASSLTSGIYEQYF
NA,NA,TRBV4-2,TRBJ2-1,TGTGCCAGCCGCGGGGCGAATGAGCAGTTCTTC,CASRGANEQFF
TRBD1,NA,TRBV19,TRBJ2-7,TGTGCCAGTAGTATAACCTCGGGACAGGTTCACGAGCAGTACTTC,CASSITSGQVHEQYF